This entry lists 26 T cell receptor beta chains sequenced from one sample in a study of CD4 and CD8 cells across lung adenocarcinoma regions. TCRdb re-analysed the PCR reads in MiXCR, keeping a single row per CDR3 protein. The sample lists 8,200 or so distinct CDR3 sequences, over 50% occurring once. Sample: CD4+ T cells from the center of a lung tumor. The receptors shown here come from a female donor with lung adenocarcinoma. The CD4 and CD8 labels of this study may be unreliable.

By sample share, this clonotype is large. This chain uses TRBV6-1 with TRBJ2-5; weak D call: TRBD2 (7 bases). Trimming took off 3 bases at V and 7 bases at J, with 21 bases between the two ends. This CDR3 spans 16 amino acids. Germline V gene sequence: CDR1 MNHNS, CDR2 SASEGT. The CDR3 coding sequence is TGTGCCAGCAGTGATTTTGGGGGGGGGCAGCGTGCGACCCAGTACTTC. This codes for CASSDFGGGQRATQYF.

This clonotype has a count of ten or more. The rearrangement uses TRBV6-1 and TRBJ2-1; 9 bases align to TRBD2. The assigned J gene may be wrong: the sequence end matches TRBJ2-5 better. The germline gives CDR1 MNHNS, CDR2 SASEGT. This CDR3 is built from 15 residues. This CDR3 reads CASNGAGGMMETQYF. Written as DNA, the CDR3 is TGTGCCAGCAATGGGGCGGGAGGGATGATGGAGACCCAGTACTTC.

This clonotype turned up a few times. This chain joins TRBV6-1 and TRBJ1-2, with 7 positions matching TRBD1. Trimming removed 7 bases from V and 8 bases from J; junction bases left unmatched: 10. The CDR3 is 13 residues long. Germline V gene lookup returns CDR1 MNHNS and CDR2 SASEGT. CDR3 loop: CASTQGGPSGYTF. DNA of the CDR3: TGTGCCAGCACCCAGGGGGGTCCAAGCGGCTACACCTTC.

The V and J genes are TRBV6-1 and TRBJ2-2; possibly TRBD2 for D (5 bases). The CDR3 spans 14 residues. V was shortened by 8 bases and J by 7 bases, with 17 bases between the two germline ends. CDR1 and CDR2 (germline): MNHNS, SASEGT. The CDR3 nucleotides read TGTGCCAGCCCTGGGAGCTGGAACGGCGGGGAGCTGTTTTTT. Translated, it gives CASPGSWNGGELFF.

The genes are TRBV27 and TRBJ2-4, with D unclear. V dropped 9 bases and J dropped 13 bases, with 22 bases sitting between them. Germline V lookup: CDR1 MNHEY, CDR2 SMNVEV (reference sequence). This CDR3 spans 13 amino acids. The CDR3 nucleotides read TGTGCCAGGGGCCTTCTGGGCAAAGACACGCAGTACTTC. Its protein product is CARGLLGKDTQYF.

The genes are TRBV6-1 and TRBJ2-4, with D unclear. V shed 2 bases and J shed 12 bases, with 8 bases lying between them. The CDR3 runs to 11 residues. Germline CDR1 and CDR2: MNHNS and SASEGT. The CDR3 DNA follows: TGTGCCAGCAGTGAAAGGGATAATCAGTACTTC. Protein product: CASSERDNQYF.

The rearrangement joins TRBV6-5 to TRBJ1-2; D not resolved. V shed 0 bases and J shed 2 bases, with 4 bases lying between them. This CDR3 contains 13 residues. Germline V gene lookup returns CDR1 MNHEY and CDR2 SVGAGI. CDR3 sequence (DNA): TGTGCCAGCAGTTACTCGGACAACTATGGCTACACCTTC. Translated, it gives CASSYSDNYGYTF.

This chain links TRBV6-1 with TRBJ2-3, with TRBD1 as a possible D gene (6 bases). This CDR3 has 16 residues. Germline-derived CDR1 and CDR2 are MNHNS and SASEGT. Trimming took 0 bases from V and 1 from J, leaving 11 bases between them. The CDR3 DNA reads as TGTGCCAGCAGTGAAGCACAGGGATGGGGCACAGATACGCAGTATTTT. It translates to CASSEAQGWGTDTQYF.

This clonotype was detected a few times. A clone one base away is much larger, so this may be a read error. V and J are TRBV6-1 and TRBJ2-1; D ambiguous. V dropped 6 bases and J dropped 11 bases, with 14 bases sitting between them. CDR1 and CDR2 (germline): MNHNS, SASEGT. This CDR3 has 12 residues. CDR3 region: CASRAPISKQFF. CDR3 in DNA: TGTGCCAGCAGAGCCCCCATTTCGAAGCAGTTCTTC.

This clonotype was detected many times. The genes are TRBV27 and TRBJ1-1, with D unresolved. Trimming removed 7 bases at V and 5 bases at J, with 17 bases between. The V gene's germline CDR1 is MNHEY and CDR2 SMNVEV (reference sequence). The CDR3 totals 14 residues. CDR3 bases: TGTGCCAGCACCCCGACAACCCTTGTAACTGAAGCTTTCTTT. This codes for CASTPTTLVTEAFF.

Only a few counts were recorded for this clonotype. The V gene is TRBV6-1, the J gene TRBJ2-1, with D perhaps TRBD1 or TRBD2 (5 bases each). Per the germline V gene, CDR1 is MNHNS and CDR2 is SASEGT. The CDR3 length is 16 residues. The V end lost 5 bases, the J end lost 6 bases, and 20 bases lay between the germline ends. For the CDR3, the DNA is TGTGCCAGCAGTCGTGCCCCGGGACCCACAGCCAATGAGCAGTTCTTC. The encoded protein is CASSRAPGPTANEQFF.

V and J are TRBV7-3 and TRBJ2-5, with 7 bases lining up with TRBD2. V lost 5 bases and J lost 7; bases outside the gene matches: 4. Germline assignment: CDR1 SGHTA and CDR2 FQGTGA. The CDR3 sequence is 12 residues long. CDR3 protein: CASSHGGGTQYF. The CDR3 DNA is TGTGCCAGCAGCCATGGGGGGGGGACCCAGTACTTC.

The chain employs TRBV6-1 and TRBJ1-2; TRBD1 aligns across 7 bases. Germline V gene sequence: CDR1 MNHNS, CDR2 SASEGT. There are 15 residues in the CDR3. The V and J ends lost 7 bases and 0 bases, in that order; junction bases with no gene match: 8. CDR3 region: CASNTGTATNYGYTF. The DNA for the CDR3 is TGTGCCAGCAACACCGGGACAGCCACTAACTATGGCTACACCTTC.

This clonotype was picked up a small number of times. The rearrangement links TRBV3-1 to TRBJ2-3, with TRBD2 matching 13 bases. The CDR3 sequence is 16 residues long. Per germline, CDR1 LGHDT and CDR2 YNNKEL (reference sequence). V lost 3 bases, J lost 4 bases, and 4 bases stayed unmatched. CDR3 in amino acids: CASSQRTSGSSDTQYF. The DNA for the CDR3 is TGTGCCAGCAGCCAGAGGACTAGCGGGAGTTCAGATACGCAGTATTTT.

This clonotype has a single count. The chain recombines TRBV6-1 with TRBJ1-1; 7 bases are shared with TRBD1. V lost 1 base, J lost 0 bases, and 5 bases stayed unmatched. The CDR3 length is 16 residues. CDR1 is MNHNS, CDR2 SASEGT, per germline. The CDR3 here is CASSEGSTGMNTEAFF. The CDR3 DNA sequence: TGTGCCAGCAGTGAAGGTTCGACAGGGATGAACACTGAAGCTTTCTTT.

V is TRBV10-1 and J is TRBJ2-1, with D hard to call. The DNA end is more similar to TRBJ2-7, so the J call may be wrong. Germline CDR1 reads WNHNN; CDR2 reads SYGVQD (reference sequence). This CDR3 comprises 13 residues. This chain's CDR3 is CASSEGSSYEQYF. In DNA form, the CDR3 reads TGCGCCAGCAGTGAGGGCAGCTCCTACGAGCAGTACTTC.

In its sample, this clonotype was seen many times. The genes are TRBV6-1 and TRBJ2-2; D is tentatively TRBD1 or TRBD2 (5 bases each). Germline assignment: CDR1 MNHNS and CDR2 SASEGT. The CDR3 totals 16 residues. The V end was cut by 5 bases, the J end by 2 bases, with 15 bases between. CDR3 amino acids: CASSPMGTANTGELFF. In DNA, the CDR3 is TGTGCCAGCAGTCCCATGGGGACGGCAAACACCGGGGAGCTGTTTTTT.

This clonotype is judged medium-sized. The V call is TRBV6-1, the J call TRBJ2-7; 11 bases line up with TRBD1. The germline V gene has CDR1 MNHNS and CDR2 SASEGT. There are 15 residues in the CDR3. V gave up 4 bases and J gave up 3 bases; unmatched junction bases: 5. The CDR3 DNA is TGTGCCAGCAGTGTTTCCGGGACAGGGGGCTACGAGCAGTACTTC. Residues: CASSVSGTGGYEQYF.

This clonotype was detected a few times. The V call is TRBV27, the J call TRBJ2-3, with D unresolved. The V and J ends lost 2 bases and 5 bases respectively, with 11 bases between them. The CDR3 consists of 14 residues. Per the germline V gene, CDR1 is MNHEY and CDR2 is SMNVEV (reference sequence). As DNA, the CDR3 is TGTGCCAGCAGTTTAAGGTACTCCGGAGATACGCAGTATTTT. Its protein is CASSLRYSGDTQYF.

This clonotype counts as medium-sized. The chain combines TRBV23-1 with TRBJ2-3, with TRBD1 identical over 7 bases. TRBV23-1 is sorted into the ORF group, with uncertain function. J was trimmed by 2 bases and V by 5 bases; bases with no gene match: 22. CDR3 length: 20 residues. The CDR3 here is CASSKGAGQAPRRPTDTQYF. The DNA of the CDR3 is TGCGCCAGCAGTAAGGGGGCAGGGCAGGCCCCGAGGCGGCCCACAGATACGCAGTATTTT.

The V and J genes are TRBV6-1 and TRBJ2-5, with 11 bases identical to TRBD1. The J call could be wrong; TRBJ2-7 is a better fit for the DNA end. There are 15 residues in the CDR3. The germline gives CDR1 MNHNS, CDR2 SASEGT. The CDR3: CASSPGQGAQTEQYF. CDR3 DNA sequence: TGTGCCAGCAGCCCCGGACAGGGGGCGCAGACCGAGCAGTACTTC.

This clonotype was counted ten times or more. The chain combines TRBV6-1 with TRBJ1-2; 9 nucleotides match TRBD1. Germline CDR1 reads MNHNS; CDR2 reads SASEGT. There are 14 residues in the CDR3. J lost 8 bases, V lost 6 bases, and 10 bases had no gene match. The CDR3 region has the DNA TGTGCCAGCAGACAAACGCGACAGGGGGGCGGCTACACCTTC. As protein: CASRQTRQGGGYTF.

This clonotype was detected only a few times. The chain joins TRBV5-6 to TRBJ1-4; the D is unclear. The CDR3 runs to 12 residues. The germline V gene has CDR1 SGHDT and CDR2 YYEEEE. V lost 1 base and J lost 14, with 12 bases in between. The CDR3 DNA reads TGTGCCAGCAGCTTGTATGGAGCCAGGCTGTTTTTT. This sequence encodes CASSLYGARLFF.

This clonotype showed up just a few times. The rearrangement joins TRBV27 to TRBJ2-7, with TRBD2 matching over 13 bases. Germline V gives CDR1 MNHEY, CDR2 SMNVEV (reference sequence). With 6 bases clipped from V and 3 bases from J, the junction kept 14 bases outside the gene matches. This CDR3 is built from 18 residues. The CDR3 loop is CASRKGLAGTRADYEQYF. For the CDR3, the DNA is TGTGCCAGCAGAAAGGGACTAGCGGGAACAAGGGCGGACTACGAGCAGTACTTC.

The chain combines TRBV6-1 with TRBJ2-7, with 9 bases identical to TRBD1. The CDR3 spans 15 residues. V lost 6 bases and J lost 0; bases outside the gene matches: 6. In germline, CDR1 is MNHNS, CDR2 SASEGT. The CDR3 reads CASRIQGATSYEQYF. The CDR3 nucleotides are TGTGCCAGCAGGATACAGGGGGCAACCTCCTACGAGCAGTACTTC.

As regards this clonotype: At one end the junction does not follow the germline gene, possibly because of a read error. V is TRBV27 and J is TRBJ2-4; either TRBD1 or TRBD2 may fit D (5 bases each). The CDR3 has 15 residues. Germline values: CDR1 MNHEY, CDR2 SMNVEV (reference sequence). Written as DNA, the CDR3 is TGTGCCAGCAGCAACCTCGGCCGGGACGGAAACACTCAGTACTTC. Its protein product is CASSNLGRDGNTQYF.